The rows below give T cell receptor beta chains drawn from one sample of a study of blood T cell repertoires in COVID-19. The data were produced by immunoSEQ multiplex PCR, yet TCRdb's version contains in-frame clones alone and is incomplete. The table records 150,000 to 200,000 clones, about 89% of them present only once. Sequencing was carried out using PBMCs or T cells enriched from blood (not recorded which). These receptors were obtained from a woman aged 18-29 years who had recovered from COVID-19. CDR3s include the opening cysteine and the closing phenylalanine or tryptophan. Fields, in order: clone size, D gene, V gene, J gene, CDR3 protein. A D gene is named only where the DNA matches it firmly. Where a row states a size, it is once, few, many or the class of an expanded clone; other rows omit it.

NA,NA,TRBV11-1,TRBJ2-5,CASSVWAREEKTQYF
once,NA,TRBV5-4,TRBJ2-6,CASSLDAGSGANVLTF
NA,TRBD2,TRBV5-1,TRBJ2-3,CASREAGWDTQYF
NA,TRBD2,TRBV2,TRBJ2-2,CASRGTSGSSGELFF
few,NA,TRBV30,TRBJ1-5,CAWGRQSLEHQPQHF
NA,TRBD2,TRBV10-1,TRBJ2-7,CASRGSGKNYEQYF
NA,NA,TRBV25-1,TRBJ1-5,CASKGGDQPQHF
NA,NA,TRBV20-1,TRBJ1-2,CSASLTGRGNYGYTF
once,TRBD1,TRBV6-1,TRBJ2-7,CASSEGTGGHEQYF
once,NA,TRBV7-6,TRBJ2-3,CASSSGSYFTDTQYF
NA,NA,TRBV6-5,TRBJ2-2,CASSYSIAANTGELFF
NA,NA,TRBV14,TRBJ2-7,CASSHPRAGLNYEQYF
NA,TRBD2,TRBV10-3,TRBJ2-3,CAISEDSGRGSRDTQYF
NA,NA,TRBV12-3/TRBV12-4,TRBJ1-2,CASSLQNYGYTF
NA,TRBD1,TRBV28,TRBJ2-4,CASTPGQGSKNIQYF
NA,NA,TRBV4-1,TRBJ2-1,CASSQSKNDHFYNEQFF
once,NA,TRBV19,TRBJ2-5,CASMSAFQETQYF
NA,NA,TRBV12-5,TRBJ1-5,CASGFGWSNQPQHF
NA,TRBD1,TRBV7-2,TRBJ2-1,CASSLGTAEQFF
NA,TRBD2,TRBV7-9,TRBJ2-1,CASSNPATREANNEQFF
once,NA,TRBV6-5,TRBJ2-7,CASSYFGGFEQYF
NA,NA,TRBV18,TRBJ2-7,CASSPLTASYEQYF
NA,TRBD2,TRBV10-3,TRBJ2-7,CAISDSVGTTDF
NA,NA,TRBV6-1,TRBJ1-2,CASSEAGTSKGYTF
NA,NA,TRBV27,TRBJ2-2,CASKPTAASGELFF
NA,TRBD2,TRBV5-1,TRBJ2-3,CASSSGGTDTQYF
NA,TRBD1,TRBV5-1,TRBJ2-7,CASSAFGRGTGPYEQYF
NA,TRBD1,TRBV5-1,TRBJ2-6,CASSLDGLQGETGANVLTF
NA,NA,TRBV7-9,TRBJ1-1,CASSLGGTGLIAFF
NA,NA,TRBV9,TRBJ1-2,CASSVGLIRGRDMTYGYTF
NA,NA,TRBV2,TRBJ2-3,CASREGDFSDTQYF
NA,TRBD1,TRBV29-1,TRBJ1-2,CSVVQGYGYTF
NA,NA,TRBV12-3/TRBV12-4,TRBJ2-7,CASSFSVYEQYF
NA,TRBD1,TRBV7-2,TRBJ1-2,CASSLGQGFNYGYTF
NA,NA,TRBV7-3,TRBJ2-1,CASSPGRERAQFF
once,NA,TRBV27,TRBJ2-7,CASSSITPYEQYF
NA,TRBD2,TRBV6-6,TRBJ2-2,CASSPRLAGGGTGELFF
once,NA,TRBV5-6,TRBJ2-7,CASSLVRGKGDEQYF
NA,NA,TRBV18,TRBJ2-7,CASSPRANEQYF
once,NA,TRBV6-5,TRBJ1-5,CASSLQGGRNQPQHF
NA,TRBD2,TRBV27,TRBJ2-1,CASKFGTSGYNEQFF
once,TRBD2,TRBV20-1,TRBJ2-7,CSASTSGRWQYF
NA,TRBD1,TRBV6-5,TRBJ1-2,CASSAPGQGNYGYTF
NA,NA,TRBV4-3,TRBJ1-1,CASSQEGDGGWTEAFF
NA,NA,TRBV9,TRBJ1-2,CASSVAPTRGYGYTF
NA,NA,TRBV5-6,TRBJ1-6,CASSLVAPYSPLHF
NA,NA,TRBV6-7,TRBJ1-1,CASSQRTGTTTNTEAFF
NA,NA,TRBV6-6,TRBJ2-3,CASSPTGLPGGSRDTQYF
NA,NA,TRBV5-1,TRBJ2-2,CASSLEGPTGELFF